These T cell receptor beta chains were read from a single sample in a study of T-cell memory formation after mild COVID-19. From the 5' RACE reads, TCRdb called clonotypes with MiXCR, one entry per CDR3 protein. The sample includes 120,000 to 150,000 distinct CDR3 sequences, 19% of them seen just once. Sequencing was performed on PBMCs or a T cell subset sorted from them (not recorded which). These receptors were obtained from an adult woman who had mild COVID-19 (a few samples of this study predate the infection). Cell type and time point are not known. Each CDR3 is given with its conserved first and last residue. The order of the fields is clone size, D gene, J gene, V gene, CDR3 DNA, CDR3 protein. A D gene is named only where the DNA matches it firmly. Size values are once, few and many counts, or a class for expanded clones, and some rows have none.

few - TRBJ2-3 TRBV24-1 TGTGCCACCAGTGATTTTGGGCCGGTCCCGAAAGGAGATACGCAGTATTTT CATSDFGPVPKGDTQYF
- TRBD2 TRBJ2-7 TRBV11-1 TGTGCCAGCAGCTTAGCCCAGGGACTAGCGGGAGGAGAGCAGTACTTC CASSLAQGLAGGEQYF
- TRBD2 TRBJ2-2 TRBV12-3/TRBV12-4 TGTGCCAGCAGGCAGCATAGCGGGGGGGCAACCGGGGAGCTGTTTTTT CASRQHSGGATGELFF
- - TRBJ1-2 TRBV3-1 TGTGCCAGCAGCCAAGATTCCCAGGGCCTCTATGGCTACACCTTC CASSQDSQGLYGYTF
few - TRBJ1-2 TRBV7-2 TGTGCCAGCAGCTTAGCCACAGACTATGGCTACACCTTC CASSLATDYGYTF
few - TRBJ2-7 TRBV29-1 TGCAGCGTCGCCCCGGGCTCCTACGAGCAGTACTTC CSVAPGSYEQYF
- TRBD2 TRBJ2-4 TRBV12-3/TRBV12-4 TGTGCCAGCAGTTTGAAAGCGGGGGTAAACATTCAGTACTTC CASSLKAGVNIQYF
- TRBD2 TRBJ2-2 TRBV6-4 TGTGCCAGCAGTGACCTAGCGGGGGTCGGGGAGCTGTTTTTT CASSDLAGVGELFF
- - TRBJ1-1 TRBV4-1 TGCGCCAGCAGGGACCTTACAGGGAAGACTGAAGCTTTCTTT CASRDLTGKTEAFF
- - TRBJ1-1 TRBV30 TGTGCCTGGAGTGTACTAGGCCGGAACACTGAAGCTTTCTTT CAWSVLGRNTEAFF
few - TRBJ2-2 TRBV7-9 TGTGCCAGCAGCTTACGGGACAAGAACACCGGGGAGCTGTTTTTT CASSLRDKNTGELFF
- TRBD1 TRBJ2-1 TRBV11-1 TGTGCCAGCAGCTTTGGGACAGGGATCTACAATGAGCAGTTCTTC CASSFGTGIYNEQFF
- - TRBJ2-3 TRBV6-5 TGTGCCAGCAGTTTCGAGTACGGGGCCAGGAATACGCAGTATTTT CASSFEYGARNTQYF
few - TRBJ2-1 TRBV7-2 TGTGCCAGCAGCTTAGCGGGTCGTCGGGATGAGCAGTTCTTC CASSLAGRRDEQFF
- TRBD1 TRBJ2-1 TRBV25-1 TGTGCCAGCACCCCCCCCATGGCAGGGGGCTTTTTCAATGAGCAGTTCTTC CASTPPMAGGFFNEQFF
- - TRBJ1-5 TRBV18 TGTGCCAGCTCACCCACGTCCGGCAATCAGCCCCAGCATTTT CASSPTSGNQPQHF
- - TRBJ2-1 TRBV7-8 TGTGCCAGCAGCACAAGAATTCGCGGGAAGTACAATGAGCAGTTCTTC CASSTRIRGKYNEQFF
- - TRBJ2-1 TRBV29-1 TGCAGCGTTGGGGCCTTTGAGCAGTTCTTC CSVGAFEQFF
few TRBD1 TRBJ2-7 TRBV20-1 TGCAGTGCTAGAGATCCTAACAGGGGGCCGTATCCCGACGAGCAGTACTTC CSARDPNRGPYPDEQYF
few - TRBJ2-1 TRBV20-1 TGCAGTGCCGTGTCGGGGGCCCCGTATGAGCAGTTCTTC CSAVSGAPYEQFF
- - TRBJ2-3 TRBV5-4 TGTGCCAGCAGCTCGGGGCGTGGAACAGATACGCAGTATTTT CASSSGRGTDTQYF
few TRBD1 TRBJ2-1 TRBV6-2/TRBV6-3 TGTGCCAGCAGCTTCCGGGACAGGCGATACAATGAGCAGTTCTTC CASSFRDRRYNEQFF
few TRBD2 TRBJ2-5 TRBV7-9 TGTGCCAGCAGCTCACTGGGACTAGCGGAAGAGACCCAGTACTTC CASSSLGLAEETQYF
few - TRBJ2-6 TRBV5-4 TGTGCTTGGGGGCGCTCTGGGGCCAACGTCCTGACTTTC CAWGRSGANVLTF
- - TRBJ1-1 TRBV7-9 TGTGCCAGCAGCTTAGTCTATCGGGGGGAAGCTTTCTTT CASSLVYRGEAFF
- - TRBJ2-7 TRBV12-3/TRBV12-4 TGTGCCAGCAGTTTAAGTGGGCCAGGGGTACCCTACGAGCAGTACTTC CASSLSGPGVPYEQYF
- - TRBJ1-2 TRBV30 TGTGCCTGGATCTCTGGAGGCGCTAACTATGGCTACACCTTC CAWISGGANYGYTF
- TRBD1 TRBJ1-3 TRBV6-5 TGTGCCAGCAGTTACTCTGGACAGGTCTCTGGAAACACCATATATTTT CASSYSGQVSGNTIYF
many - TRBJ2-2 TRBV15 TGTGCCACCCGTTGGGACACCGGGGAGCTGTTTTTT CATRWDTGELFF
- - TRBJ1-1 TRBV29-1 TGCAGCGCTTCTAACACTGAAGCTTTCTTT CSASNTEAFF
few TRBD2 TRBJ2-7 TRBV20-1 TGCAGTGCTGTCGGAACGGGACTAGCGGAGCCCTACGAGCAGTACTTC CSAVGTGLAEPYEQYF
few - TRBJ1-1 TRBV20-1 TGCAGTGCTGTTATCAACAGGAGACCTGAAGCTTTCTTT CSAVINRRPEAFF
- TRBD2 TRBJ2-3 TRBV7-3 TGTGCCAGCAGCTCTGGACTAGCGGGAGCGGCCGATACGCAGTATTTT CASSSGLAGAADTQYF
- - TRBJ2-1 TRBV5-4 TGTGCCAGCAGCTTGGGTCACCCCTCCTACAATGAGCAGTTCTTC CASSLGHPSYNEQFF
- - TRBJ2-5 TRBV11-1 TGTGCCAGCAGCTTAGGGAAAGAGACCCAGTACTTC CASSLGKETQYF
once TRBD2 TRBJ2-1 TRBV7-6 TGTGCCAGCAGCCAGGGACTAGCGGGAGTAGATGAGCAGTTCTTC CASSQGLAGVDEQFF
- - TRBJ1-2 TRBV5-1 TGCGCCAGCAGCTCCGCTATTTCTGAGTTAAACTATGGCTACACCTTC CASSSAISELNYGYTF
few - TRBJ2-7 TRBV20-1 TGCAGTGCTAGAGCACAGGGAGGAATCTACGAGCAGTACTTC CSARAQGGIYEQYF
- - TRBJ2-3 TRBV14 TGTGCCAGCAGCCAAGATTTTACTAACCCCTTACACCTGAGTACGCAGTATTTT CASSQDFTNPLHLSTQYF
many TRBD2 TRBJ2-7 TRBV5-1 TGCGCCAGCAGCGTCCCCAGGGATAGCGGGTTTTTCTACGAGCAGTACTTC CASSVPRDSGFFYEQYF
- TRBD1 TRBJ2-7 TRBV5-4 TGTGCCAGCAGCCTCAGGGACAGGGACTCCTACGAGCAGTACTTC CASSLRDRDSYEQYF
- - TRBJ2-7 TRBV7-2 TGTGCCAGCAGCTTAGGGCACTCCAACTACGAGCAGTACTTC CASSLGHSNYEQYF
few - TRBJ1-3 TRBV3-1 TGTGCCAGCAGCCCTAATGCCGGCCGGGACACTGGAAACACCATATATTTT CASSPNAGRDTGNTIYF
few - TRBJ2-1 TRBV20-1 TGCAGTGCCCCCGACTACAATGAGCAGTTCTTC CSAPDYNEQFF
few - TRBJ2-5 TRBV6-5 TGTGCCAGCAGTTACTCGTGGGGAGAGACCCAGTACTTC CASSYSWGETQYF
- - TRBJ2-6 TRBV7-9 TGTGCCAGCAGCCCCATGTTCTCTGGGGCCAACGTCCTGACTTTC CASSPMFSGANVLTF
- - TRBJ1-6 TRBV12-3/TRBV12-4 TGTGCCAGCAGTCCCAGACCCTTACTCTCACCCCTCCACTTT CASSPRPLLSPLHF
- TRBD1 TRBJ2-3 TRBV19 TGTGCCAGCCAGGGGGCGCGTCTCACAGATACGCAGTATTTT CASQGARLTDTQYF
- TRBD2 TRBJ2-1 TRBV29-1 TGCAGCGTAACCGGGACTAGCGGAATGGGACTGCCAAATGAGCAGTTCTTC CSVTGTSGMGLPNEQFF
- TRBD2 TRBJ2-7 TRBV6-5 TGTGCCAGCAGTTACTCGTTAGCGGGACGGGTGGATATGCAGTACTTC CASSYSLAGRVDMQYF
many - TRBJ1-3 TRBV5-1 TGCGCCAGCACCGTCGACGGAAGCTCTGGAAACACCATATATTTT CASTVDGSSGNTIYF
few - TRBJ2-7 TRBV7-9 TGTGCCAGCAGCTTAGTTTGGGGTACCTACGAGCAGTACTTC CASSLVWGTYEQYF
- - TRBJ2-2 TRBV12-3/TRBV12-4 TGTGCCAGCACCTTGGGAGTTACCGGGGAGCTGTTTTTT CASTLGVTGELFF
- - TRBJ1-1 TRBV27 TGTGCCAGCAGTTTATTCGGAGAGGCCGAGGCTTTCTTT CASSLFGEAEAFF
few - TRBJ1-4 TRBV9 TGTGCCAGCAGCGTAGGCACGGTGGAGAATGAAAAACTGTTTTTT CASSVGTVENEKLFF